These 25 T cell receptor beta chains share one sample of origin, sequenced in a study of tumor-infiltrating lymphocytes in primary liver carcinoma. Without any cell sorting, roughly 18-30 mg of bulk tissue yielded co-extracted RNA and DNA. Total RNA (around 500 ng) served as template for TCR beta cDNA synthesis primed by a constant-region primer. Slightly modified ARM-PCR, run as three nested multiplex PCR rounds, produced the TCR beta libraries. TRBV1-TRBV30 forward primers paired with a C-beta reverse primer drove the first two PCR rounds, approximately 11 cycles each. Each CDR3 protein gets one entry after TCRdb re-called the multiplex PCR reads with MiXCR. The sample has approximately 53,000 distinct CDR3 sequences; over 65% are singletons. Sequencing input: liver tumor tissue from sampling region 5. Specified subset: tumor region T5, tumor centre. The receptors were sampled from a man between 40 and 49 years old with primary liver carcinoma and hepatitis B virus infection.

Relative to its sample, this clonotype is medium-sized. The chain joins TRBV29-1 to TRBJ2-5; 7 bases map to TRBD1. The V and J ends lost 7 bases and 4 bases, in that order; junction bases with no gene match: 9. This CDR3 spans 13 amino acids. Germline V gene sequence: CDR1 SQVTM, CDR2 ANQGSEA. CDR3 nucleotides: TGCAGCGGCATACAGGGGACGGGAGAGACCCAGTACTTC. This gives the protein CSGIQGTGETQYF.

This clonotype showed up just once. This chain joins TRBV10-2 and TRBJ2-3; D is unresolved. The CDR3 totals 11 residues. Germline assignment: CDR1 WSHSY and CDR2 SAAADI. V lost 9 bases to trimming and J lost 5 bases, with 9 bases between them. For the CDR3, the DNA is TGCGCCAGAAGCGCCATAGATACGCAGTATTTT. Translation: CARSAIDTQYF.

A remark on this clonotype: At one of its ends the junction is not consistent with the germline gene, which may arise from a read error. The gene calls are TRBV4-2 and TRBJ2-7, with D maybe TRBD2 (6 bases). Germline V lookup: CDR1 LGHNA, CDR2 YNFKEQ. The CDR3 covers 16 residues. The CDR3 loop is CASSAAGNGSSNEQYF. Here the CDR3 DNA reads TGTGCCAGCAGCGCCGCCGGGAACGGGAGCTCCAACGAGCAGTACTTT.

The rearrangement uses TRBV6-1 and TRBJ2-1, with 11 bases aligning to TRBD2. V lost 5 bases and J lost 11; bases outside the gene matches: 11. This CDR3 region has 15 residues. From germline, CDR1 is MNHNS and CDR2 SASEGT. CDR3: CASSIGTSGQWKQFF. Written as DNA, the CDR3 is TGTGCCAGCAGTATCGGGACTAGCGGCCAATGGAAGCAGTTCTTC.

With regard to this clonotype: The junction shows a germline mismatch at one end, possibly a read error. This chain uses TRBV29-1 with TRBJ2-7; D gene uncertain. This CDR3 is 15 amino acids long. Per the germline V gene, CDR1 is SQVTM and CDR2 is ANQGSEA. The CDR3 DNA reads as TGCAGCGTACGCCCTTCCAGTGTCAAGCCCTACGAGCAGCACTTC. As protein: CSVRPSSVKPYEQHF.

A word on this clonotype: Relative to the germline gene, one junction end is altered; a read error may explain this. The chain combines TRBV19 with TRBJ1-1; 8 bases match TRBD1. Germline V gene lookup returns CDR1 LNHDA and CDR2 SQIVND (reference sequence). The CDR3 spans 14 residues. DNA for the CDR3: TGTGCCAGTAGTCAGACAGGGGCGAGCACTCAAGCTTTCTTT. As protein: CASSQTGASTQAFF.

The V call is TRBV11-2, the J call TRBJ2-1; D unclear. This CDR3 spans 13 amino acids. Germline V gene data show CDR1 as SGHAT and CDR2 as FQNNGV. Trimming stripped 1 base from V and 6 bases from J, with 7 bases between. For the CDR3, the DNA is TGTGCCAGCAGCTTAGGTCGGATCAATGAGCAGTTCTTC. Translating gives CASSLGRINEQFF.

As concerns this clonotype: An end of the junction does not agree with germline; a read error may underlie this. The chain carries TRBV5-4 and TRBJ2-3; 10 bases align to TRBD2. Germline values: CDR1 SGHNT, CDR2 YYREEE (reference sequence). The CDR3 extends over 17 amino acids. CDR3 sequence reads: CGSSALGTSAGGVTQYF. CDR3 bases: TGTGGCAGCAGCGCCCTCGGGACTAGCGCTGGGGGGGTTACGCAGTATTTT.

Notes on this clonotype: One junction end disagrees with the germline gene, perhaps due to a read error. This chain connects TRBV19 to TRBJ1-5; D unresolved. Germline values: CDR1 LNHDA, CDR2 SQIVND (reference sequence). This CDR3 has 12 amino acids. This CDR3 is CASSLPNRPQHF. CDR3 coding DNA: TGTGCCAGTAGTCTGCCGAATCGGCCCCAGCATTTT.

By proportion, this clonotype is medium-sized. The rearrangement uses TRBV29-1 and TRBJ2-1; D may be TRBD2 (6 bases). The V gene's germline CDR1 is SQVTM and CDR2 ANQGSEA. The V end lost 5 bases, the J end lost 9 bases, and 8 bases lay between the germline ends. The length of the CDR3 is 10 residues. The CDR3: CSVLGGEQFF. DNA for the CDR3: TGCAGCGTTCTGGGGGGTGAGCAGTTCTTC.

Worth noting for this clonotype: This may be a read error, as it is one base from a much larger clone. The rearrangement joins TRBV29-1 to TRBJ2-1, with D perhaps assigned TRBD1 or TRBD2 (6 bases each). Trimming removed 6 bases at V and 7 bases at J, with 25 bases between. Germline V gene sequence: CDR1 SQVTM, CDR2 ANQGSEA. This CDR3 is built from 16 residues. The CDR3 DNA reads TGCAGCGTCCCTAATCGGGGGCGGGATAGGCAGAATGAGCAGTTCTTC. This gives the protein CSVPNRGRDRQNEQFF.

On this clonotype itself: Compared with germline, one end of the junction differs, possibly owing to a read error. The rearrangement links TRBV10-2 to TRBJ2-4; 13 bases line up with TRBD2. CDR1 WSHSY and CDR2 SAAADI come from the germline V gene. The CDR3 runs to 17 residues. CDR3 bases: TGCGGCAGCAGTGAGGGGACTAGCGGGATAGCCAAAAAAATTCAGTACTTC. Translating it yields CGSSEGTSGIAKKIQYF.

Notes on this clonotype: One end of the junction varies from germline; a read error may be responsible. The genes are TRBV12-5 and TRBJ2-7, with D possibly being TRBD2 (6 bases). CDR1 and CDR2 from the germline V gene are LGHNT and FRNRAP. CDR3 size: 13 residues. CDR3 in DNA: TGTGCCAGTGGAGGGACCGGCTCCTACGAGCAGTACTTC. This gives the protein CASGGTGSYEQYF.

Note on this clonotype: This may be a read error, as it is one base from a much larger clone. The V and J genes are TRBV18 and TRBJ1-4; D gene unclear. The CDR3 totals 13 residues. The V gene lost 4 bases and the J gene lost 5 bases, with 8 bases spanning the gap. Per the germline V gene, CDR1 is KGHSH and CDR2 is LQKENI. The CDR3 protein is CASSRNWNEKLFF. Here the CDR3 DNA reads TGTGCCAGCTCACGTAACTGGAATGAAAAACTGTTTTTT.

Details on this clonotype: Its ends do not fully match the called genes, so a read error is possible. V usage is TRBV10-2 and J usage is TRBJ2-1, with 12 bases that match TRBD2. Germline CDR1 is WSHSY and CDR2 is SAAADI. This CDR3 has 15 residues. CDR3 DNA: TGCGCCACCAGACTAGCGGGAGCTAAGGGCAATGAGCAATTCTTC. Its translation: CATRLAGAKGNEQFF.

The chain uses TRBV29-1 and TRBJ2-3; the D gene is possibly TRBD1 (5 bases). Matching the DNA end better, TRBJ1-5 makes the J call doubtful. The CDR3 is 14 residues long. Germline loops: CDR1 SQVTM, CDR2 ANQGSEA. The CDR3 sequence: CNTGAGAGTDAQHF. CDR3 sequence (DNA): TGCAACACCGGGGCGGGAGCCGGCACAGATGCGCAGCATTTT.

This clonotype was observed a few times. A much larger clone is a single base away; this may be a read error. As the CDR3 is not closed by the conserved phenylalanine or tryptophan, this likely results from a read error. CDR3 loop: CASGAYEQYL. CDR3 coding DNA: TGTGCCAGCGGGGCGTACGAGCAGTACCTC. The J gene is TRBJ2-7, the V gene TRBV2; a weak D match, TRBD1 (5 bases). Germline loops: CDR1 SNHLY, CDR2 FYNNEI. Trimming removed 8 bases from V and 4 bases from J, with 6 bases in between. The CDR3 is 10 amino acids.

To note about this clonotype: One end of the junction fails to match germline, which may point to a read error. The chain links TRBV19 to TRBJ2-1; tentatively, D is TRBD1 (6 bases). The CDR3 spans 13 residues. CDR1 is LNHDA and CDR2 is SQIVND in the germline V gene (reference sequence). The CDR3 DNA follows: TGTGTCGGTAGTTGGGGGCCGGTCAATAAGCAGTTCTTC. Protein product: CVGSWGPVNKQFF.

This chain joins TRBV29-1 and TRBJ2-5; D remains ambiguous. The germline gives CDR1 SQVTM, CDR2 ANQGSEA. This CDR3 spans 13 amino acids. V dropped 6 bases and J dropped 4 bases, with 15 bases sitting between them. CDR3 protein: CSVSRGIGETQYF. The CDR3 DNA is TGCAGCGTGAGTCGCGGTATAGGAGAGACCCAGTACTTC.

Worth noting for this clonotype: An end of the junction differs from the germline gene, which may be a read error. The rearrangement links TRBV11-2 to TRBJ2-1; 7 nucleotides match TRBD2. The end of the DNA aligns better with TRBJ2-7, so the J call may be wrong. The CDR3 loop spans 15 amino acids. Germline assignment: CDR1 SGHAT and CDR2 FQNNGV. CDR3 protein: CTSSFSGPLDNEQYF. In nucleotides, the CDR3 is TGTACCAGCAGCTTTAGCGGGCCACTTGACAATGAGCAGTACTTC.

Comments on this clonotype: The junction departs from germline at one end; a sequencing error may be responsible. V usage is TRBV5-1 and J usage is TRBJ2-3; a weak D match, TRBD1 (6 bases). From germline, CDR1 is SGHRS and CDR2 YFSETQ. The CDR3 totals 16 residues. The CDR3 sequence is CVSSLNGRGSTDTQCF. As DNA, the CDR3 is TGCGTCAGCAGCTTGAACGGCAGGGGAAGCACAGATACGCAGTGTTTT.

On this clonotype: A junction boundary mismatches the germline segment, possibly from a read error. This chain joins TRBV11-2 and TRBJ1-5, with D tentatively TRBD1 (6 bases). The CDR3 runs to 16 residues. Germline assignment: CDR1 SGHAT and CDR2 FQNNGV. The chain's CDR3 is CASSLKGGLTNQPKYF. DNA of the CDR3: TGTGCCAGCAGCCTAAAGGGGGGACTGACGAATCAGCCCAAGTATTTT.

The chain combines TRBV28 with TRBJ1-2; no definite D call. Germline V gene lookup returns CDR1 MDHEN and CDR2 SYDVKM. This CDR3 contains 13 residues. For the CDR3, the DNA is TGTGGCATCAGTTTGATGGGAAACTATGGCTACACCTTC. This translates into CGISLMGNYGYTF.

On this clonotype: The germline gene is not matched at one end of the junction; a read error may be the cause. The chain uses TRBV5-1 and TRBJ2-7, with D possibly called TRBD1 or TRBD2 (5 bases each). Germline V CDR1 and CDR2: SGHRS, YFSETQ. This CDR3 has 13 residues. This chain's CDR3 is CARTRDGAYEHYF. The DNA of the CDR3 is TGCGCCAGGACCCGGGACGGAGCCTACGAGCACTACTTC.

This clonotype is classed as large. The CDR3 loop reads CASTTSAVAKNIQYF. Here the CDR3 DNA reads TGTGCCAGCACCACTTCGGCGGTAGCCAAAAACATTCAGTACTTC. The V gene is TRBV11-2, the J gene TRBJ2-4, with D hard to call. Germline-derived CDR1 and CDR2 are SGHAT and FQNNGV. Trimming took 7 bases from V and 0 from J, leaving 13 bases between them. The CDR3 has 15 residues.